Presented here are 5 T cell receptor beta chains from one specimen sequenced in a study of blood T cell repertoires in COVID-19. TCRdb keeps only in-frame clones here, not all; method: immunoSEQ multiplex PCR. The sample carries 200,000 to 250,000 clones, 84% recorded once. The sequencing sample was made of peripheral blood. The receptor set was obtained from a woman aged 55-70 years who had recovered from COVID-19.

This sequence joins TRBV18 and TRBJ1-1; 9 bases align to TRBD1. From germline, CDR1 is KGHSH and CDR2 LQKENI. The CDR3 covers 16 residues. V lost 5 bases to trimming and J lost 4 bases; unmatched junction nucleotides: 11. DNA for the CDR3: TGTGCCAGCTCAGCCGGGACAGGGCAACTCGGCACTGAAGCTTTCTTT. This codes for CASSAGTGQLGTEAFF.

The chain is built from TRBV7-3 and TRBJ1-6, with D perhaps matching TRBD1 (5 bases). CDR1 SGHTA and CDR2 FQGTGA come from the germline V gene. The CDR3 is made up of 13 amino acids. The germline V and J ends were trimmed by 5 bases and 7 bases, with 9 bases remaining between them. The CDR3 spells CASSQDRNSPLHF. The CDR3 coding sequence is TGTGCCAGCAGCCAAGACAGAAATTCACCCCTCCACTTT.

The chain has TRBV4-1 and TRBJ2-7; a weak D match, TRBD2 (6 bases). V shed 0 bases and J shed 4 bases, with 13 bases lying between them. The germline gives CDR1 MGHRA, CDR2 YSYEKL. This CDR3 spans 15 amino acids. The CDR3 DNA follows: TGCGCCAGCAGCCAAGAACGGGACGGGGGATACGAGCAGTACTTC. Its translation: CASSQERDGGYEQYF.

The chain joins TRBV25-1 to TRBJ2-1; no clear D gene. The CDR3 has 11 residues. V lost 6 bases to trimming and J lost 10 bases, with 10 bases between them. Per the germline V gene, CDR1 is MGHDK and CDR2 is SYGVNS. This CDR3 reads CASSETWEQFF. The CDR3 coding sequence is TGTGCCAGCAGCGAGACTTGGGAGCAGTTCTTC.

This clone was counted a few times. This chain joins TRBV6-2 or TRBV6-3 and TRBJ2-3, with TRBD1 matching over 7 bases. CDR1 and CDR2 (germline): MNHEY, SVGEGT. The CDR3 extends over 15 amino acids. V shed 2 bases and J 5 bases; nucleotides not matched to a gene: 7. The CDR3 reads CASSYGDRGGDTQYF. The DNA for the CDR3 is TGTGCCAGCAGTTACGGGGACAGAGGCGGAGATACGCAGTATTTT.